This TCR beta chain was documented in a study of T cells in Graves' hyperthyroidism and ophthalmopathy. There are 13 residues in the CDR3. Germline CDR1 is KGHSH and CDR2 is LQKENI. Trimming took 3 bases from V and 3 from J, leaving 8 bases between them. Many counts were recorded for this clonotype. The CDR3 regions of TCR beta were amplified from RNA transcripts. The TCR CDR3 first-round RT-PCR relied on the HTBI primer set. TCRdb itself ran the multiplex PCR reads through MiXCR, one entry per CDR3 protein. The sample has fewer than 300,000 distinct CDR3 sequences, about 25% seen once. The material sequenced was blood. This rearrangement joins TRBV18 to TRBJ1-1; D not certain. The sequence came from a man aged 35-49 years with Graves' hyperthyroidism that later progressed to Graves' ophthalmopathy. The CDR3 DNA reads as TGTGCCAGCTCACCTACAGAGTACACTGAAGCTTTCTTT. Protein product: CASSPTEYTEAFF.